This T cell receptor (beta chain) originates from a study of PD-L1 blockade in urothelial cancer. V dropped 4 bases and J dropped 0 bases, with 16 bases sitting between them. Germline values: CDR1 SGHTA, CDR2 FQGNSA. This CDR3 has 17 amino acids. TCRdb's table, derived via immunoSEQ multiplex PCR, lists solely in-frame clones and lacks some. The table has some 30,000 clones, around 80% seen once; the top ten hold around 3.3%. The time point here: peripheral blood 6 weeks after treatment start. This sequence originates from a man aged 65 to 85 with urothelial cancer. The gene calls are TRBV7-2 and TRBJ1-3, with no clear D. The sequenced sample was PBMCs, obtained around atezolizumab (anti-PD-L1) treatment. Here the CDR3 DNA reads TGTGCCAGCAGCTCCCCCGGCGGGCTCAGCTCTGGAAACACCATATATTTT. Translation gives CASSSPGGLSSGNTIYF.